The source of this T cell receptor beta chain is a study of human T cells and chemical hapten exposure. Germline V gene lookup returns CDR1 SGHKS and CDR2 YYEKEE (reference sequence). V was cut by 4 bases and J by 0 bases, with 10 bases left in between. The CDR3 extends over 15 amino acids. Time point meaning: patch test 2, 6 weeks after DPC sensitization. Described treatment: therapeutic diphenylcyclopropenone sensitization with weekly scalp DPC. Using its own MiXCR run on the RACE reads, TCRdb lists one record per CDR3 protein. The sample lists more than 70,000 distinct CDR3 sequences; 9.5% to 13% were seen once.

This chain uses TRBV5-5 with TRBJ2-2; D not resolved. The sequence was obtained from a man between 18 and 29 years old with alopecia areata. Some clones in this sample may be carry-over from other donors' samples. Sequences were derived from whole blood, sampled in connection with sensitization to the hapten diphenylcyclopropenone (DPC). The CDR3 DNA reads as TGTGCCAGCAGCAAGACTGGGACGAACACCGGGGAGCTGTTTTTT. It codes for CASSKTGTNTGELFF.